This T cell receptor beta chain is drawn from a study of OX40 agonist ivuxolimab in advanced cancers. Study in general: One hepatocellular carcinoma and a couple of cutaneous melanoma patients partially responded.

TCRdb's table, derived via immunoSEQ multiplex PCR, lists solely in-frame clones and lacks some. The sample lists around 22,000 clones, about 90% occurring once. This clone appeared a single time. Distinct nucleotide sequences in the sample also encode this CDR3. Losses at the gene ends were 3 bases for V and 4 bases for J; bases not matched to a gene: 5. CDR1 is LNHDA, CDR2 SQIVND, per germline (reference sequence). The CDR3 covers 15 residues. The sample in question was CD4+ or CD8+ T cells sorted from blood, obtained in a trial of the OX40 agonist ivuxolimab. The rearrangement links TRBV19 to TRBJ2-1; 8 bases align to TRBD2. The receptor's source is an adult with an advanced solid tumor such as melanoma, head and neck, liver or kidney cancer. CDR3 DNA sequence: TGTGCCAGTAGTATTGATCCTAGCGGGTACAATGAGCAGTTCTTC. Translating gives CASSIDPSGYNEQFF. Full variable domain (rest looked up from reference TRBV19 and TRBJ2-1): DGGITQSPKYLFRKEGQNVTLSCEQNLNHDAMYWYRQDPGQGLRLIYYSQIVNDFQKGDIAEGYSVSREKKESFPLTVTSAQKNPTAFYLCASSIDPSGYNEQFFGPGTRLTVL.